This record covers a single TCR beta chain. The antigen remains undetermined. Second-dose intervals of approximately 4 or approximately 12 weeks were pooled. The data belong to a study of T cell responses to AZD1222 COVID-19 vaccine. Method: immunoSEQ multiplex PCR; TCRdb's copy keeps in-frame clones and lacks some. Of about 120,000 clones in the sample, approximately 90% are singletons; the top ten hold less than 3.5%. Study observations and caveats: Recipients of two AZD1222 doses showed rising Spike-specific TCR breadth and depth. Baseline testing showed seropositivity in only a handful of AZD1222 recipients.

The CDR3 consists of 13 residues. This sequence joins TRBV1 and TRBJ2-3; no check of the table's D call, TRBD2, against the DNA was made. TRBV1 is assigned pseudogene status. The material sequenced was peripheral blood, taken 28 days after the second AZD1222 dose. This receptor was identified in an adult who received the AZD1222 COVID-19 vaccine. The CDR3 DNA reads TGCACCAATCGGGGGGGGGCAACAGATACGCAGTATTTT. Protein: CTNRGGATDTQYF.